This TCR beta chain derives from a study of blood T cell repertoires in COVID-19. About the research overall: Material from acute and convalescent COVID-19 was sourced from the United States, Italy and Spain. The cDNA or gDNA used as material had been derived from T cells, B-cell-depleted T cells, or PBMCs.

V trimming: 2 bases; J trimming: 7 bases; junction bases outside the gene matches: 1. The CDR3 sequence is 15 residues long. Germline V gene data show CDR1 as SEHNR and CDR2 as FQNEAQ (reference sequence). In the original analysis: Scientists estimated how many nucleated cells there were by amplifying reference gene primers. TCRdb's table, derived via immunoSEQ multiplex PCR, lists solely in-frame clones and lacks some. That table gives V, J and clone size, and the DNA gave D and trimming. The table includes more than 350,000 clones, roughly nine tenths detected once. While infection was still active, Seattle patients were enrolled and then followed longitudinally.

This rearrangement joins TRBV7-9 to TRBJ1-6, with 11 nucleotides matching TRBD1. Sequenced input: peripheral blood. This clonotype was obtained from a woman younger than 45 with COVID-19, enrolled during active disease. The CDR3 DNA is TGTGCCAGCAGCTTACGGACAGGGGGCAATTCACCCCTCCACTTT. Translation: CASSLRTGGNSPLHF.